These T cell receptor beta chains were read from a single sample in a study of blood T cells in healthy people across ages. One entry per CDR3 protein, called by TCRdb with MiXCR from the 5' RACE reads. The table has approximately 320,000 distinct CDR3 sequences, around 27% seen once. The sequencing sample was made of blood. The receptors derive from a woman in her sixties or seventies in good health. Both conserved end residues are part of each CDR3. The D gene is left open where the match is weak. Rows give clone size only sometimes, using once, few, many, or a class for an expanded clone.

>-|TRBD2|TRBV25-1|TRBJ2-1
CASSQPLAGVGNEQFF
TGTGCCAGCAGTCAACCCTTAGCGGGAGTTGGGAATGAGCAGTTCTTC
>few|TRBD1|TRBV6-1|TRBJ1-1
CASSELGTGLTNTEAFF
TGTGCCAGCAGTGAATTAGGGACAGGGCTTACGAACACTGAAGCTTTCTTT
>-|-|TRBV7-9|TRBJ1-1
CASSFSGETEAFF
TGTGCCAGCAGCTTTTCAGGGGAGACTGAAGCTTTCTTT
>few|-|TRBV28|TRBJ2-1
CASSSLLSGPSYNEQFF
TGTGCCAGCAGTTCCCTCTTGTCCGGGCCCTCCTACAATGAGCAGTTCTTC
>-|-|TRBV12-3/TRBV12-4|TRBJ2-7
CASSPRHEQYF
TGTGCCAGCAGCCCCCGGCACGAGCAGTACTTC
>few|-|TRBV29-1|TRBJ2-1
CSVGRVRSNEQFF
TGCAGCGTTGGAAGGGTTAGGAGCAATGAGCAGTTCTTC
>few|-|TRBV5-1|TRBJ2-3
CASSLGQGSTDTQYF
TGCGCCAGCAGCTTGGGTCAGGGTAGTACAGATACGCAGTATTTT
>-|-|TRBV28|TRBJ1-5
CTSSFGLISNQPQHF
TGTACCAGCAGTTTCGGCCTCATCAGCAATCAGCCCCAGCATTTT
>-|TRBD2|TRBV5-1|TRBJ2-5
CASSTSSGRGEQYF
TGCGCCAGCAGCACATCTAGCGGGAGGGGGGAGCAGTACTTC
>few|-|TRBV10-3|TRBJ2-5
CAISEGLETQYF
TGTGCCATCAGTGAAGGGTTGGAGACCCAGTACTTC
>many|TRBD1|TRBV7-2|TRBJ2-1
CASSLDPTGVKFF
TGTGCCAGCAGCTTAGATCCCACAGGGGTGAAGTTCTTC
>-|-|TRBV4-1|TRBJ1-1
CASSQITAGSAEAFF
TGCGCCAGCAGCCAAATAACAGCCGGCAGCGCTGAAGCTTTCTTT
>many|-|TRBV9|TRBJ1-5
CASSPTGTWQPQHF
TGTGCCAGCAGCCCTACAGGGACATGGCAGCCCCAGCATTTT
>many|-|TRBV5-1|TRBJ1-4
CASSLNWQTTNEKLFF
TGCGCCAGCAGCTTGAATTGGCAGACAACTAATGAAAAACTGTTTTTT
>few|-|TRBV6-2/TRBV6-3|TRBJ2-6
CASTRNRDSGANVLTF
TGTGCCAGCACCCGGAACAGGGACTCTGGGGCCAACGTCCTGACTTTC
>-|-|TRBV12-3/TRBV12-4|TRBJ2-1
CASSPDPYEQFF
TGTGCCAGCAGTCCCGACCCTTATGAGCAGTTCTTC
>few|-|TRBV28|TRBJ1-5
CAGSTDNQPQHF
TGTGCTGGGTCGACAGACAATCAGCCCCAGCATTTT
>few|TRBD2|TRBV5-1|TRBJ2-7
CASSFGSGRSPEQYF
TGCGCCAGCAGCTTTGGTAGCGGGAGGAGTCCCGAGCAGTACTTC
>once|-|TRBV2|TRBJ1-6
CASRNRQTNSYNSPLHF
TGTGCCAGCAGAAACAGGCAGACCAACTCCTATAATTCACCCCTCCACTTT
>-|TRBD2|TRBV7-2|TRBJ2-1
CASSLGSGSGYNEQFF
TGTGCCAGCAGCTTAGGTAGCGGGAGCGGTTACAATGAGCAGTTCTTC
>-|-|TRBV20-1|TRBJ2-1
CSAVIPPNEQFF
TGCAGTGCCGTTATCCCTCCCAATGAGCAGTTCTTC
>-|-|TRBV20-1|TRBJ1-1
CSAIPYVEFRTEAFF
TGCAGTGCTATTCCTTACGTCGAGTTTAGGACTGAAGCTTTCTTT
>few|TRBD1|TRBV7-2|TRBJ2-5
CASSSLGQGWETQYF
TGTGCCAGCAGCAGCCTGGGACAGGGGTGGGAGACCCAGTACTTC
>-|TRBD1|TRBV15|TRBJ1-4
CATSREGTGFEKLFF
TGTGCCACCAGCAGAGAAGGGACAGGGTTTGAAAAACTGTTTTTT
>many|-|TRBV9|TRBJ1-2
CASSVTGAYGYTF
TGTGCCAGCAGCGTAACGGGCGCCTATGGCTACACCTTC
>-|TRBD1|TRBV20-1|TRBJ1-5
CSAGDRDNQPQHF
TGCAGTGCTGGGGACAGGGACAATCAGCCCCAGCATTTT